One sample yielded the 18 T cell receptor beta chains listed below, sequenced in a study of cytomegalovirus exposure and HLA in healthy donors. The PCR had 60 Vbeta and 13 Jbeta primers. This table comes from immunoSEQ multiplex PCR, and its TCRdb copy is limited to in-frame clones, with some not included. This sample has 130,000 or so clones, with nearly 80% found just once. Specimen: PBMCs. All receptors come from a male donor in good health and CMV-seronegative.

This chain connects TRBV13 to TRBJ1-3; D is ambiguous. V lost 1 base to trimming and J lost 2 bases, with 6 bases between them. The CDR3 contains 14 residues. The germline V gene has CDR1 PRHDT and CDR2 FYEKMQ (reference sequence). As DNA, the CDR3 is TGTGCCAGCAGCTTAGTATCTCCTGGAAACACCATATATTTT. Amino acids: CASSLVSPGNTIYF.

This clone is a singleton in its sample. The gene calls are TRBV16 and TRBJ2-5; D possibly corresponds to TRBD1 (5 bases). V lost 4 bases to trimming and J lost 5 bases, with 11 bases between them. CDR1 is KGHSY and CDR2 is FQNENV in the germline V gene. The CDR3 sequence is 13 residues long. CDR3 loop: CASSPRTSETQYF. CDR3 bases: TGTGCCAGCAGCCCACGGACATCGGAGACCCAGTACTTC.

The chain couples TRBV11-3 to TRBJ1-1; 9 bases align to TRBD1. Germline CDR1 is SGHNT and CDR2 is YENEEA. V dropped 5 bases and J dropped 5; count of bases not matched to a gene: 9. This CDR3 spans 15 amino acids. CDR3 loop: CASSPRQGGGTEAFF. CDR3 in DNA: TGTGCCAGCAGCCCCAGACAGGGGGGAGGAACTGAAGCTTTCTTT.

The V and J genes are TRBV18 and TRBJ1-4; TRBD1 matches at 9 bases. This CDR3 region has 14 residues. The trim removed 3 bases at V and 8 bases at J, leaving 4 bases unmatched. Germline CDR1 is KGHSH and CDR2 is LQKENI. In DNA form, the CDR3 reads TGTGCCAGCTCACCGGGACAGGGTGAGGAAAAACTGTTTTTT. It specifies CASSPGQGEEKLFF.

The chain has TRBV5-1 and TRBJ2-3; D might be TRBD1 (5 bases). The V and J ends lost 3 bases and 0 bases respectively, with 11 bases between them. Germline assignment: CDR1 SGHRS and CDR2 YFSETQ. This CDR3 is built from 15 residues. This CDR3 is CASSSRQLSTDTQYF. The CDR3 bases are TGCGCCAGCAGCTCCAGACAGCTTAGCACAGATACGCAGTATTTT.

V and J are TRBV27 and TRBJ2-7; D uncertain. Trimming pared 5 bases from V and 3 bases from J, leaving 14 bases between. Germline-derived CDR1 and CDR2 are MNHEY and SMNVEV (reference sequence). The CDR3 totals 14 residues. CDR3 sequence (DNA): TGTGCCAGCAGTCCGCCCCGACAAGGCTACGAGCAGTACTTC. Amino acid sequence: CASSPPRQGYEQYF.

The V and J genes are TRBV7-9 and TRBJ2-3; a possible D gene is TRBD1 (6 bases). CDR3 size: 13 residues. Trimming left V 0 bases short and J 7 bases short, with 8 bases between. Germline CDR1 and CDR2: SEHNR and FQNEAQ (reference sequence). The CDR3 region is CASSLARGNTQYF. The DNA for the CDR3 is TGTGCCAGCAGCTTAGCGAGGGGGAATACGCAGTATTTT.

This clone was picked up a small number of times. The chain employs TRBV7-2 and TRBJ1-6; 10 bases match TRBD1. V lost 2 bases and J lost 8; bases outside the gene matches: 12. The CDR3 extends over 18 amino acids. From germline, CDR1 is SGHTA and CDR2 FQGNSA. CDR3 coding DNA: TGTGCCAGCAGCTTAAGACAGGGGGCGAAGCTCATTGATTCACCCCTCCACTTT. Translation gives CASSLRQGAKLIDSPLHF.

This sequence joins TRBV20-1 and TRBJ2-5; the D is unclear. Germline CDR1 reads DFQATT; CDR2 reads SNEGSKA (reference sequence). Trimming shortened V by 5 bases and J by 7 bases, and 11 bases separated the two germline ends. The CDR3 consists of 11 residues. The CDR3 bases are TGCAGTGCTCCCGAGACTGGGACCCAGTACTTC. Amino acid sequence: CSAPETGTQYF.

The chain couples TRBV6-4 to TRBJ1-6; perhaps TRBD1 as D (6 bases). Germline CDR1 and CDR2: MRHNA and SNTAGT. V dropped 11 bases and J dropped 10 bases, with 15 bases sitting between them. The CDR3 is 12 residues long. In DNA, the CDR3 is TGTGCCCCCCGGGACAACCGATCACCCCTCCACTTT. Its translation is CAPRDNRSPLHF.

CDR3 nucleotides: TGTGCCAGCAGCTTGGTGGGGGGGCCCTACAATGAGCAGTTCTTC. This codes for CASSLVGGPYNEQFF. The chain employs TRBV7-2 and TRBJ2-1; possible D gene TRBD2, 7 bases. CDR1 is SGHTA and CDR2 is FQGNSA in the germline V gene. This CDR3 has 15 amino acids. V was trimmed by 3 bases and J by 2 bases, leaving 11 bases between them.

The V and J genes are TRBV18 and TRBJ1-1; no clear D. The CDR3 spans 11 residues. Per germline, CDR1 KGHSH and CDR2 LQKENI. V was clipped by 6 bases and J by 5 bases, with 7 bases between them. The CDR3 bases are TGTGCCAGCTCGAGGGAGACTGAAGCTTTCTTT. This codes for CASSRETEAFF. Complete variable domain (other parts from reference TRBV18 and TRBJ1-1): NAGVMQNPRHLVRRRGQEARLRCSPMKGHSHVYWYRQLPEEGLKFMVYLQKENIIDESGMPKERFSAEFPKEGPSILRIQQVVRGDSAAYFCASSRETEAFFGQGTRLTVV.

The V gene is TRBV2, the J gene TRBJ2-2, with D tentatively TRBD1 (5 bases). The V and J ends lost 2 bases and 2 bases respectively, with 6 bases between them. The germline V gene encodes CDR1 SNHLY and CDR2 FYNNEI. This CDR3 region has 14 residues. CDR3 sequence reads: CASSEQGNTGELFF. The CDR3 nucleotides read TGTGCCAGCAGTGAACAGGGAAACACCGGGGAGCTGTTTTTT.

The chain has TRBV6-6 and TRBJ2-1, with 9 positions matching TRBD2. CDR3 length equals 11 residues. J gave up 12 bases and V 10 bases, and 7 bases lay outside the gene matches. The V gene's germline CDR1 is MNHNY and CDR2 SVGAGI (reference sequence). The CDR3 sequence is CATSKGLAQFF. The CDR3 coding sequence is TGTGCCACCTCCAAGGGACTAGCGCAGTTCTTC.

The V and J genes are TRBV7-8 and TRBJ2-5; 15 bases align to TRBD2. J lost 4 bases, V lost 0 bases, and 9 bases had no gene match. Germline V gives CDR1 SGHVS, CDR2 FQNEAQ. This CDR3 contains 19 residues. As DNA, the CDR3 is TGTGCCAGCAGCTTAGCGCGGACTAGCGGGGGGGCTGTATCAGAGACCCAGTACTTC. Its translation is CASSLARTSGGAVSETQYF.

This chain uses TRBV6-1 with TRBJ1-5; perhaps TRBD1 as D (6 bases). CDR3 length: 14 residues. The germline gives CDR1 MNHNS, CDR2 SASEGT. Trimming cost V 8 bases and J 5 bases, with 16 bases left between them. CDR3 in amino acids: CASVATGRDQPQHF. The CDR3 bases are TGTGCCAGCGTCGCGACAGGTCGGGATCAGCCCCAGCATTTT.

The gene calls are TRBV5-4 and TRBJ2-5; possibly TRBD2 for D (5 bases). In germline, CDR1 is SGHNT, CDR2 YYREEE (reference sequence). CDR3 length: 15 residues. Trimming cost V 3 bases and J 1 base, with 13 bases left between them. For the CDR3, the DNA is TGTGCCAGCAGCTCGGACCGGGGTACCCAAGAGACCCAGTACTTC. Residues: CASSSDRGTQETQYF.

The CDR3 region has the DNA TGTGCCAGCAGCCGACAGAACGGGTTCAATCAGCCCCAGCATTTT. It is translated as CASSRQNGFNQPQHF. V gene TRBV6-1 combines with J gene TRBJ1-5; D perhaps matches TRBD1 (5 bases). This CDR3 comprises 15 residues. CDR1 and CDR2 (germline): MNHNS, SASEGT. The germline V and J ends were trimmed by 6 bases and 3 bases, with 15 bases remaining between them.